This T cell receptor beta chain appears in the sequencing data of a study of blood T cell repertoires in COVID-19 (dated by TCRdb to 2020 to 2021). Notes on the research overall: Samples covering the acute and convalescent phases of COVID-19 were provided by collaborators in the United States, Italy and Spain. Deeply sampled blood TCRbeta repertoires from subjects exposed to, actively infected with, or recovered from COVID-19 were included in the dataset. Samples came from the ongoing ImmuneRACE study (first 160 participants) plus 1,254 subjects from 6 global collaborators. The material from the prospective study consisted of cDNA or gDNA derived from T cells, B-cell-depleted T cells, or PBMCs. The repertoires were released in a freely available public database meant as a resource for research on the immune response to SARS-CoV-2. Nearly every sample came with metadata listing a de-identified subject ID, COVID-19 status, age in years and sex. Where available, HLA class I and class II types were obtained from metadata supplied by the sample provider rather than from assay-based typing. Findings and caveats that apply to the study as a whole: The amount of clinical and demographic metadata varied by source and participant and was provided uncurated.

With respect to this clone: Its target antigen remains unknown. The input lacks base qualities; no much larger clone sits a single base away.

TCRbeta CDR3 regions were amplified from genomic DNA by means of the immunoSEQ Assay, a bias-controlled multiplex PCR. Under the source paper's analysis protocol: Nucleated cell counts per sample were estimated from amplification of reference gene primers within the assay. To quantify the absolute abundance of each unique TCRbeta CDR3 rearrangement, sequence reads were collapsed and filtered. For each sample, productive Simpson clonality was calculated by taking the square root of Simpson's diversity index across productive rearrangements. TCRdb stores this immuneACCESS table with in-frame sequences only. Part of the clones is absent; in the studies checked, under half of the shortfall reflects unresolved V genes, and no reason is known for the rest. The V and J calls and the clone size are those of that table, but D and trimming were determined from the DNA. The sample table shows about 240,000 clones, and approximately 83% are seen once. The ten largest clones represent about 2.9% of the sample.

Another Seattle source contributed samples from volunteer blood donors who had recovered from COVID-19. Collaborating institutions collected whole blood in K2EDTA tubes following their own protocols. For TCRbeta analysis, collaborators shipped samples as frozen whole blood, isolated PBMCs, or DNA extracted from either of those sample types. The sample consisted of peripheral blood. The receptor comes from a woman aged 30 to 39 who had recovered from COVID-19.

The CDR3 sequence is CATSRDNSGDEQYF. The DNA sequence is TGTGCCACCAGCAGAGATAATAGCGGGGATGAGCAGTACTTC. Here the chain combines TRBV15 and TRBJ2-7; TRBD2 aligns with 8 central bases. Looking up the germline V gene (reference sequence) yields CDR1 LNHNV and CDR2 YYDKDF. V trim: 0 bases; J trim: 7 bases; unmatched bases: 5. The CDR3 sequence holds 14 residues, the cysteine and phenylalanine included. Only CDR3 DNA is held: 42 bases, read in frame from base 1.